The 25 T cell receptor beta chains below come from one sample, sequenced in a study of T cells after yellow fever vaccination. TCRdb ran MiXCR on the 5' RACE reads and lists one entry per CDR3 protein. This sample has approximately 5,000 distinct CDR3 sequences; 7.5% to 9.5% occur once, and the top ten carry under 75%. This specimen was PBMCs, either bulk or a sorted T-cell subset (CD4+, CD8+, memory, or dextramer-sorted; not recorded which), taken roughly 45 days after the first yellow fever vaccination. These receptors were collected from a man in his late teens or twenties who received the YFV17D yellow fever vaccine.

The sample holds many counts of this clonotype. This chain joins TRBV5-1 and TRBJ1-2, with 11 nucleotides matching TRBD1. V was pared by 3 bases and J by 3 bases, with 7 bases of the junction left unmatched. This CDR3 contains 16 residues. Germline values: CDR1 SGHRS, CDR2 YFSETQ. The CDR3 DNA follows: TGCGCCAGCAGCTCGGGTGGACAGGGGGCAGACTATGGCTACACCTTC. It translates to CASSSGGQGADYGYTF.

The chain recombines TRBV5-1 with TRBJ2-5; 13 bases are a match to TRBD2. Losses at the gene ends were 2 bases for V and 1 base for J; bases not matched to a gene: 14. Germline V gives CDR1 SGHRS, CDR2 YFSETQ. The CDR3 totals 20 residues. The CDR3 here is CASSFLTAGLAGTFQETQYF. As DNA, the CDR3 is TGCGCCAGCAGCTTCCTTACTGCGGGACTAGCGGGGACCTTCCAAGAGACCCAGTACTTC.

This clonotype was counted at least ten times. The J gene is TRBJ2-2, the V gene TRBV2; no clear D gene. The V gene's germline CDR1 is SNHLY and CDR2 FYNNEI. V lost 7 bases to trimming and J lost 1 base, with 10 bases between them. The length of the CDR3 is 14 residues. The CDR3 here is CASKANVNTGELFF. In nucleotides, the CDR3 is TGTGCCAGCAAGGCCAATGTGAACACCGGGGAGCTGTTTTTT.

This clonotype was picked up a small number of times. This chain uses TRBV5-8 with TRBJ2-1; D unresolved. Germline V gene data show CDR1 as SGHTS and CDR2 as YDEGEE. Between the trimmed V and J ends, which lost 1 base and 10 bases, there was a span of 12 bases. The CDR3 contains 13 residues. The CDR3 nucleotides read TGTGCCAGCAGCTTGTCTGGGTCGCGGGAGCAGTTCTTC. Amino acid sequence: CASSLSGSREQFF.

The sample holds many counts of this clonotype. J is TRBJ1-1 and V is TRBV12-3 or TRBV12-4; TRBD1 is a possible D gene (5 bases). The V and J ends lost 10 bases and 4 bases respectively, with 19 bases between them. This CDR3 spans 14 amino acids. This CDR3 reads CANAGRGGSTEAFF. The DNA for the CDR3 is TGTGCCAACGCTGGGCGGGGGGGGAGCACTGAAGCTTTCTTT.

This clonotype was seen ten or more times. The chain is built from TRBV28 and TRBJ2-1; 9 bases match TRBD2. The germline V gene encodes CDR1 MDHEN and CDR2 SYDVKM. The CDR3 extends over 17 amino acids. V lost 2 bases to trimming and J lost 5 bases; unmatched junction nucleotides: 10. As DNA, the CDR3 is TGTGCCAGCAGTTTAGAGCGGGGGGCTCCCTTCAACAATGAGCAGTTCTTC. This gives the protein CASSLERGAPFNNEQFF.

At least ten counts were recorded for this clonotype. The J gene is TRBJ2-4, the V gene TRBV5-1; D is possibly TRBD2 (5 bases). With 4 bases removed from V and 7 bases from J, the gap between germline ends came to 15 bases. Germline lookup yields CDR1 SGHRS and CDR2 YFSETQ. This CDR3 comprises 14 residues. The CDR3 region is CASSPRARGNIQYF. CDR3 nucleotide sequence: TGCGCCAGCAGCCCCCGTGCGCGAGGGAACATTCAGTACTTC.

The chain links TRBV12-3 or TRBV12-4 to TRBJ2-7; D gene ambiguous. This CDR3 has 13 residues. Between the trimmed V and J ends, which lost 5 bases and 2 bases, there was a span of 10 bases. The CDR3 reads CASSIKTPYEQYF. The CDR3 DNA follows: TGTGCCAGCAGTATTAAGACACCCTACGAGCAGTACTTC.

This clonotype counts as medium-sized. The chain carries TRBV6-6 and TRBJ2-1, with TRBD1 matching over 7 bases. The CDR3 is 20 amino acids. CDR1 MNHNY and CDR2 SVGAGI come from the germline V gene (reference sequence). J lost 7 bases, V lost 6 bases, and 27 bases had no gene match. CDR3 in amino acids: CASSPFIYRISGRGSNEQFF. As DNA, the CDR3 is TGTGCCAGCAGCCCCTTTATATATAGGATTTCGGGCAGGGGGTCTAATGAGCAGTTCTTC.

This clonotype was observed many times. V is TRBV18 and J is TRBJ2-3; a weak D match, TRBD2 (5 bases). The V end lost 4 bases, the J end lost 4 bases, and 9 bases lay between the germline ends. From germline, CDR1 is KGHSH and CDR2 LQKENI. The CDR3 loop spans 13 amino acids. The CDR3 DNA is TGTGCCAGCTCACTTCGGGGAGCAGATACGCAGTATTTT. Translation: CASSLRGADTQYF. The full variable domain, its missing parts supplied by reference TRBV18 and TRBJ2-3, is NAGVMQNPRHLVRRRGQEARLRCSPMKGHSHVYWYRQLPEEGLKFMVYLQKENIIDESGMPKERFSAEFPKEGPSILRIQQVVRGDSAAYFCASSLRGADTQYFGPGTRLTVL.

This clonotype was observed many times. CDR3: CASSGQGMRTEAFF. The CDR3 bases are TGTGCCAGCAGTGGGCAGGGGATGAGGACTGAAGCTTTCTTT. The chain has TRBV25-1 and TRBJ1-1; D possibly corresponds to TRBD1 (6 bases). The CDR3 is made up of 14 amino acids. Trimming removed 4 bases from V and 5 bases from J, with 14 bases in between. In germline, CDR1 is MGHDK, CDR2 SYGVNS.

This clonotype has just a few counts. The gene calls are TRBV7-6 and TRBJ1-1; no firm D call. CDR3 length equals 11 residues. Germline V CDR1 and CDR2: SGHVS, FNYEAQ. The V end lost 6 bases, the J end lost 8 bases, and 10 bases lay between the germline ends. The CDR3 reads CASSSGGEAFF. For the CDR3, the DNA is TGTGCCAGCAGTTCCGGAGGCGAAGCTTTCTTT.

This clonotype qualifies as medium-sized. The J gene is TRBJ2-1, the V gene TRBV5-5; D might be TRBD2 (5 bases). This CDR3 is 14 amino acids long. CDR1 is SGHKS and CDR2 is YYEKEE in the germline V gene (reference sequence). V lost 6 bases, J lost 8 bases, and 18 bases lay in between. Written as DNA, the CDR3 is TGTGCCAGCAACCTAGCTTGGGGATCTCATGAGCAGTTCTTC. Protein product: CASNLAWGSHEQFF.

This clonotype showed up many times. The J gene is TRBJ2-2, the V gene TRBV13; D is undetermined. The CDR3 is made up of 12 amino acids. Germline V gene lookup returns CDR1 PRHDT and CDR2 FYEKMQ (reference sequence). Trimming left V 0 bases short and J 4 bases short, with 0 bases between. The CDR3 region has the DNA TGTGCCAGCAGCTTAGGCACCGGGGAGCTGTTTTTT. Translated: CASSLGTGELFF.

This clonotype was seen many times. The CDR3 region is CASSLGDGGYSYNEQFF. The DNA of the CDR3 is TGTGCCAGCAGCTTAGGGGACGGGGGGTACTCCTACAATGAGCAGTTCTTC. This rearrangement joins TRBV11-3 to TRBJ2-1, with 7 bases lining up with TRBD2. From germline, CDR1 is SGHNT and CDR2 YENEEA. The CDR3 length is 17 residues. The V segment lost 1 base and the J segment 0 bases; nucleotides outside the gene matches: 6.

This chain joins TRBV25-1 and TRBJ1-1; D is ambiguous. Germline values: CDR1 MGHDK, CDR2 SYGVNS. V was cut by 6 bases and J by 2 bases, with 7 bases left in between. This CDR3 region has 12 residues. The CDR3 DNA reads TGTGCCAGCAGGTGGGGAAACACTGAAGCTTTCTTT. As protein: CASRWGNTEAFF.

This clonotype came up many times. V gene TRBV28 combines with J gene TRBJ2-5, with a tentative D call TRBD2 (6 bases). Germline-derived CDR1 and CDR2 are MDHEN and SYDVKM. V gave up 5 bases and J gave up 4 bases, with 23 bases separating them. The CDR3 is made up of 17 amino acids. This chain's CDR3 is CASSNPMVAGWRETQYF. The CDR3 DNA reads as TGTGCCAGCAGTAACCCTATGGTGGCGGGGTGGCGAGAGACCCAGTACTTC.

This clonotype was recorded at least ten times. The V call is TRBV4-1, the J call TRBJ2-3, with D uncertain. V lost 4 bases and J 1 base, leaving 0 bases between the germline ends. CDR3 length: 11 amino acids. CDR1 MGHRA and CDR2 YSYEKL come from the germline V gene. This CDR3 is CASSRTDTQYF. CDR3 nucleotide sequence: TGCGCCAGCAGCCGCACAGATACGCAGTATTTT.

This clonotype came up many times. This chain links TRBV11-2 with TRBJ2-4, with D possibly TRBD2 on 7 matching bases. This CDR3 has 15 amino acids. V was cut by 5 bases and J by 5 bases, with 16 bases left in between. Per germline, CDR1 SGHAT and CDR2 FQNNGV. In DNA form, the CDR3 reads TGTGCCAGCAGCCGAGGGCGGGGGCTCGAAAACATTCAGTACTTC. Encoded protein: CASSRGRGLENIQYF.

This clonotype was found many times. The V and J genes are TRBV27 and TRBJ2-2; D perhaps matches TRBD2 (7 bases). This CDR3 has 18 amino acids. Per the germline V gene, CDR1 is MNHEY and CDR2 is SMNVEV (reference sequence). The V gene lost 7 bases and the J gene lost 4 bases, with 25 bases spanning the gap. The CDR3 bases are TGTGCCAGCACCCATCTAGGTCAAGGGGGGGGGAGCACCGGGGAGCTGTTTTTT. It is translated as CASTHLGQGGGSTGELFF.

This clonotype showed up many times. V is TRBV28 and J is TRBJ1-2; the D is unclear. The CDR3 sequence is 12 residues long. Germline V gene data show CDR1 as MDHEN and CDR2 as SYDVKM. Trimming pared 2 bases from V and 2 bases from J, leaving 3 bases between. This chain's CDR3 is CASSLENYGYTF. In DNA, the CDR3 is TGTGCCAGCAGTTTAGAAAACTATGGCTACACCTTC.

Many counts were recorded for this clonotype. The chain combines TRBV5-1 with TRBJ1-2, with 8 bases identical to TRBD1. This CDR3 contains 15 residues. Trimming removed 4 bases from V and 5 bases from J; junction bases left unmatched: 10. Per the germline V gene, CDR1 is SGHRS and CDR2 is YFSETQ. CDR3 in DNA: TGCGCCAGCAGCGGTCAGGGGGCGCTTCTTTATGGCTACACCTTC. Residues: CASSGQGALLYGYTF. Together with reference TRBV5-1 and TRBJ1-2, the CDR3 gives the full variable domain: KAGVTQTPRYLIKTRGQQVTLSCSPISGHRSVSWYQQTPGQGLQFLFEYFSETQRNKGNFPGRFSGRQFSNSRSEMNVSTLELGDSALYLCASSGQGALLYGYTFGSGTRLTVV.

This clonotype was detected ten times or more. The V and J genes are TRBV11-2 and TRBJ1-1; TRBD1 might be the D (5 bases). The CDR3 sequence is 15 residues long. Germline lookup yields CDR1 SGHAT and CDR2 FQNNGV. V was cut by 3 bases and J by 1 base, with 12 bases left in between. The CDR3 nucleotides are TGTGCCAGCAGCTTGTACCAAAGGGGGAACACTGAAGCTTTCTTT. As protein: CASSLYQRGNTEAFF.

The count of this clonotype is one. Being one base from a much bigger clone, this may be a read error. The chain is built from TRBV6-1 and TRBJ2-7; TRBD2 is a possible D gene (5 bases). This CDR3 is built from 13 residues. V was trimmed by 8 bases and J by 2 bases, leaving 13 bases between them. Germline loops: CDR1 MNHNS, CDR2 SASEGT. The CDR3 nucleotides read TGTGCCAGCTCGGCGATGCGGGCCTACGAGCAGTACTTC. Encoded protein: CASSAMRAYEQYF.

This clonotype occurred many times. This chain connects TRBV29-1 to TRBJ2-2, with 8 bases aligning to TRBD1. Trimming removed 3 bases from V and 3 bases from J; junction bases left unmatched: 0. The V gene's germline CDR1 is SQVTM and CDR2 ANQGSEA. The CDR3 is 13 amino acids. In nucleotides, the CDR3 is TGCAGCGTTGAGACAGGGGACACCGGGGAGCTGTTTTTT. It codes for CSVETGDTGELFF.